This T cell receptor gamma chain was sequenced for a study of Vδ1+ human thymocytes. Extracted RNA was reverse transcribed into cDNA. The CDR3 regions were amplified by multiplex PCR from V-gene primers to a constant-region primer. TCRdb reran clone calling via CATT on the multiplex PCR reads. The sample has fewer than 14,000 gamma-chain clones, around 40% seen once; the top ten hold roughly 2%. Concerning this clone: The antigen is undetermined.

Study-wide results and caveats: Thymic delta-chain repertoires held around 20% Vdelta2 sequences and few Vdelta3, despite high sort purity. In the thymus, TRG and TRD repertoires looked highly polyclonal with Gaussian CDR3 lengths.

Thymocytes were sorted as CD3+ TCRVdelta1+ TCRVdelta2- after alphabeta T cell depletion. Trimming removed 3 bases from V and 5 bases from J; junction bases left unmatched: 4. The CDR3 contains 12 residues. Germline-derived CDR1 and CDR2 are EGSTGY and YDSYTSSV. The clonotype originates from a boy younger than two who had congenital heart surgery. The V call is TRGV4, the J call TRGJ1 or TRGJ2. TCRdb leaves out the J gene; it was filled in here by matching the DNA to germline. The sample comprised Vdelta1+ gamma-delta thymocytes from the thymus. Subset in this sample: FACS-sorted CD3+ TCRalphabeta- TCRVdelta1+ TCRVdelta2- thymocytes. CDR3 amino acids: CATWDCNYKKLF. Here the CDR3 DNA reads TGTGCCACCTGGGATTGTAATTATAAGAAACTCTTT.